Listed below are T cell receptor beta chains from one sample, sequenced in a study of blood T cell repertoires in COVID-19. Profiling relied on immunoSEQ multiplex PCR, and the TCRdb table lists in-frame clones only, not all of them. The profile shows about 140,000 clones, over 60% of them singletons. Sequenced sample: peripheral blood. Receptors were obtained from a woman between 50 and 59 years old with active or convalescent COVID-19. Both conserved end residues are part of each CDR3. Each record gives: V gene, J gene, CDR3 protein.

>TRBV9|TRBJ2-1
CASSHVEGLAGHNEQFF
>TRBV3-1/TRBV3-2|TRBJ1-5
CASSQGGVGQPQHF
>TRBV15|TRBJ1-3
CATSRDRTGTNTIYF
>TRBV27|TRBJ2-7
CASSLRGGQGMYEQYF
>TRBV15|TRBJ1-5
CATSRGIGGVVQPQHF
>TRBV15|TRBJ1-1
CATSRDLNTEAFF
>TRBV7-3|TRBJ1-3
CASSTSGHSGNTIYF
>TRBV18|TRBJ2-7
CASSPPLAGSPYEQYF
>TRBV6-5|TRBJ2-5
CASTLPDPGETQYF
>TRBV14|TRBJ1-6
CASREGANSPLHF
>TRBV7-2|TRBJ1-2
CASSLVVIQGYGYTF
>TRBV28|TRBJ2-3
CASSPDTTDTQYF
>TRBV6-2/TRBV6-3|TRBJ2-1
CASSYSVRDGQFF
>TRBV5-1|TRBJ1-1
CASSLHGRQAFF
>TRBV7-8|TRBJ2-1
CASSRSGTSYNEQFF
>TRBV29-1|TRBJ2-7
CSVEGTYRNKQYF
>TRBV4-3|TRBJ2-3
CASSQRRRQSTDTQYF